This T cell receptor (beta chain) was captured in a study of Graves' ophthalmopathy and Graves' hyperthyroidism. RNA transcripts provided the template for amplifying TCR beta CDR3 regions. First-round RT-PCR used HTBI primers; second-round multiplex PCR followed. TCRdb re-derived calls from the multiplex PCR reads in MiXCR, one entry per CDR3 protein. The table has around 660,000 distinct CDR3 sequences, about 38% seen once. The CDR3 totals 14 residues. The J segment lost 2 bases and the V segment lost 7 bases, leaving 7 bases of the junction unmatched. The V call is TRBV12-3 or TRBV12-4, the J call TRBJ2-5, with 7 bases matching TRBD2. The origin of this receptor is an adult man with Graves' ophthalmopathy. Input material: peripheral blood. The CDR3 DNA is TGTGCCAGCACCCTAACGGGAGGTCAAGAGACCCAGTACTTC. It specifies CASTLTGGQETQYF.